Listed here are 15 T cell receptor beta chains from one sample, sequenced in a study of immune reconstitution after stem cell transplant in scleroderma. One entry per CDR3 protein, called by TCRdb with MiXCR from the RT-PCR reads. The repertoire has 1,500 to 2,000 distinct CDR3 sequences, approximately 3.7% of them found once; the top ten carry more than 14%. Collection of the sample occurred before or after autologous hematopoietic stem cell transplantation (not recorded which). The receptor source for this set is a male donor with systemic sclerosis.

By proportion, this clonotype is large. V gene TRBV5-1 combines with J gene TRBJ1-1; D is undetermined. The CDR3 contains 14 residues. CDR1 and CDR2 (germline): SGHRS, YFSETQ. Trimming took 4 bases from V and 5 from J, leaving 15 bases between them. The CDR3 region is CASSLDPPVTEAFF. DNA of the CDR3: TGCGCCAGCAGCCTGGACCCCCCCGTTACTGAAGCTTTCTTT.

This clonotype qualifies as medium-sized (0.01 to 0.1%). V and J are TRBV20-1 and TRBJ2-3, with 9 bases matching TRBD2. There are 15 residues in the CDR3. V dropped 4 bases and J dropped 1; count of bases not matched to a gene: 6. Germline V lookup: CDR1 DFQATT, CDR2 SNEGSKA (reference sequence). The CDR3 loop reads CSATEREDGTDTQYF. The CDR3 DNA sequence: TGCAGTGCTACGGAGCGGGAGGACGGCACAGATACGCAGTATTTT.

This clonotype has only a few counts. DNA of the CDR3: TGTGCCAGCAGTGATGTAGGGATGATCGAGCAGTACTTC. Its protein product is CASSDVGMIEQYF. The chain links TRBV2 to TRBJ2-7; D is ambiguous. Germline V gives CDR1 SNHLY, CDR2 FYNNEI. The CDR3 contains 13 residues. Between the trimmed V and J ends, which lost 3 bases and 6 bases, there was a span of 12 bases.

This clonotype is judged medium-sized. The chain has TRBV29-1 and TRBJ2-1; D ambiguous. The CDR3 is made up of 12 amino acids. The germline gives CDR1 SQVTM, CDR2 ANQGSEA. V was shortened by 3 bases and J by 5 bases, with 8 bases between the two germline ends. The CDR3 is CSVDGYNNEQFF. CDR3 bases: TGCAGCGTTGATGGCTATAACAATGAGCAGTTCTTC.

This clonotype is categorized as medium-sized (0.01 to 0.1%). The chain is built from TRBV14 and TRBJ2-7; perhaps TRBD2 as D (5 bases). V was clipped by 0 bases and J by 2 bases, with 11 bases between them. Germline lookup yields CDR1 SGHDN and CDR2 FVKESK. The CDR3 sequence is 15 residues long. Here the CDR3 reads CASSQDLDYPYEQYF. CDR3 DNA sequence: TGTGCCAGCAGCCAAGACCTCGACTACCCCTACGAGCAGTACTTC. The variable domain in full, with the rest retrieved from reference TRBV14 and TRBJ2-7, is EAGVTQFPSHSVIEKGQTVTLRCDPISGHDNLYWYRRVMGKEIKFLLHFVKESKQDESGMPNNRFLAERTGGTYSTLKVQPAELEDSGVYFCASSQDLDYPYEQYFGPGTRLTVT.

This clonotype rates as medium-sized. This sequence joins TRBV6-6 and TRBJ1-5; D is unresolved. The CDR3 length is 18 residues. Germline CDR1 reads MNHNY; CDR2 reads SVGAGI (reference sequence). The V end was cut by 0 bases, the J end by 0 bases, with 15 bases between. The DNA of the CDR3 is TGTGCCAGCAGTTACTCCACGCGGGAGCGATATAGCAATCAGCCCCAGCATTTT. Protein sequence: CASSYSTRERYSNQPQHF.

This clonotype rates as medium-sized. The J gene is TRBJ1-1, the V gene TRBV5-1; D ambiguous. The CDR3 contains 15 residues. Germline V gene lookup returns CDR1 SGHRS and CDR2 YFSETQ. V shed 0 bases and J shed 3 bases, with 12 bases lying between them. The chain's CDR3 is CASSLVADIYTEAFF. In nucleotides, the CDR3 is TGCGCCAGCAGCTTGGTGGCAGATATTTACACTGAAGCTTTCTTT.

This clonotype is labeled as medium-sized. The rearrangement joins TRBV7-2 to TRBJ2-7, with 9 bases that match TRBD1. This CDR3 comprises 15 residues. The trim removed 5 bases at V and 3 bases at J, leaving 8 bases unmatched. Germline assignment: CDR1 SGHTA and CDR2 FQGNSA. CDR3 nucleotides: TGTGCCAGCAGCCGCCCCGGGACAGGGTACTACGAGCAGTACTTC. It yields the protein CASSRPGTGYYEQYF. Full variable domain (missing parts from reference TRBV7-2 and TRBJ2-7): GAGVSQSPSNKVTEKGKDVELRCDPISGHTALYWYRQSLGQGLEFLIYFQGNSAPDKSGLPSDRFSAERTGGSVSTLTIQRTQQEDSAVYLCASSRPGTGYYEQYFGPGTRLTVT.

This clonotype is classed as large. The J gene is TRBJ2-4, the V gene TRBV6-2 or TRBV6-3, with D possibly matching TRBD2 (6 bases). V lost 4 bases, J lost 1 base, and 11 bases lay in between. Germline V gene lookup returns CDR1 MNHEY and CDR2 SVGEGT. The CDR3 extends over 15 amino acids. CDR3 sequence: CASSSRGLAKNIQYF. Here the CDR3 DNA reads TGTGCCAGCAGTTCTCGGGGACTGGCCAAAAACATTCAGTACTTC.

This clonotype counts as medium-sized. The rearrangement uses TRBV7-2 and TRBJ1-4; D ambiguous. Looked up from germline, CDR1 is SGHTA and CDR2 is FQGNSA. V shed 2 bases and J shed 8 bases, with 9 bases lying between them. This CDR3 comprises 13 residues. CDR3 DNA sequence: TGTGCCAGCAGCTTATCTTACTTGGAAAAACTGTTTTTT. It codes for CASSLSYLEKLFF.

In its sample, this clonotype ranks as medium-sized. This chain connects TRBV20-1 to TRBJ2-4; a possible D gene is TRBD2 (6 bases). Trimming removed 6 bases at V and 2 bases at J, with 20 bases between. The CDR3 is 16 amino acids. Germline CDR1 and CDR2: DFQATT and SNEGSKA (reference sequence). CDR3 bases: TGCAGTGCGGACCTGGCAGGCAGGACTACCAAAAACATTCAGTACTTC. It codes for CSADLAGRTTKNIQYF.

In its sample, this clonotype ranks as medium-sized. The genes are TRBV28 and TRBJ1-5; a weak D match, TRBD1 (6 bases). CDR3 length: 14 residues. Trimming pared 6 bases from V and 8 bases from J, leaving 17 bases between. Germline V gene lookup returns CDR1 MDHEN and CDR2 SYDVKM. The chain's CDR3 is CASSYPGALKPQHF. In DNA form, the CDR3 reads TGTGCCAGCAGCTACCCAGGGGCATTGAAGCCCCAGCATTTT.

This clonotype occurred once. This chain connects TRBV20-1 to TRBJ2-7; TRBD1 aligns across 10 bases. Looked up from germline, CDR1 is DFQATT and CDR2 is SNEGSKA (reference sequence). This CDR3 is built from 16 residues. With 1 base clipped from V and 6 bases from J, the junction kept 12 bases outside the gene matches. CDR3 nucleotide sequence: TGCAGTGCTAGAGCTAATCTCGGGACAGGGGCCTGCGAGCAGTACTTC. It specifies CSARANLGTGACEQYF.

Within the sample, this clonotype is medium-sized. This rearrangement joins TRBV6-2 or TRBV6-3 to TRBJ1-1; weak D call: TRBD1 (6 bases). The CDR3 is 15 residues long. Per germline, CDR1 MNHEY and CDR2 SVGEGT. V was clipped by 5 bases and J by 0 bases, with 13 bases between them. CDR3 in amino acids: CASSGRQDMNTEAFF. CDR3 bases: TGTGCCAGCAGTGGTAGACAGGACATGAACACTGAAGCTTTCTTT.

This clonotype is medium-sized (0.01 to 0.1%) within its sample. V gene TRBV27 combines with J gene TRBJ1-6; tentative D call: TRBD1 (5 bases). Germline lookup yields CDR1 MNHEY and CDR2 SMNVEV (reference sequence). V was clipped by 3 bases and J by 6 bases, with 12 bases between them. The CDR3 totals 15 residues. In DNA form, the CDR3 reads TGTGCCAGCAGTTTTGTCTTGACAGCTAATTCACCCCTCCACTTT. Its translation: CASSFVLTANSPLHF.